Following are 28 T cell receptor beta chains from one sample sequenced in a study of T cell responses to AZD1222 COVID-19 vaccine. Repertoires were generated with immunoSEQ multiplex PCR, while TCRdb's copy carries only in-frame clones and drops some. The data hold about 130,000 clones, with around 90% observed a single time. Sequenced material: peripheral blood, taken 28 days after the second AZD1222 dose. The source is an adult who received the AZD1222 COVID-19 vaccine.

The rearrangement joins TRBV10-1 to TRBJ1-2; D is perhaps TRBD1 (6 bases). CDR1 WNHNN and CDR2 SYGVQD come from the germline V gene (reference sequence). CDR3 length: 15 amino acids. The V gene lost 8 bases and the J gene lost 5 bases, with 21 bases spanning the gap. The CDR3 here is CASGLWEQGIYGYTF. DNA of the CDR3: TGCGCCAGCGGGTTATGGGAACAGGGAATATATGGCTACACCTTC.

The rearrangement links TRBV3-1 (or the pseudogene TRBV3-2) to TRBJ2-5; D is undetermined. V was clipped by 4 bases and J by 1 base, with 4 bases between them. CDR1 is LGHDT and CDR2 is YNNKEL in the germline V gene (reference sequence). The CDR3 length is 12 residues. This CDR3 is CASSPIQETQYF. The CDR3 region has the DNA TGTGCCAGCAGCCCTATCCAAGAGACCCAGTACTTC.

The V gene is TRBV4-2, the J gene TRBJ1-4; D call uncertain. The germline V gene has CDR1 LGHNA and CDR2 YNFKEQ. The V gene lost 4 bases and the J gene lost 8 bases, with 17 bases spanning the gap. The CDR3 contains 15 residues. The CDR3 DNA reads TGTGCCAGCAGCCCAGAGGGCGGCGAAGGGGAAAAACTGTTTTTT. This codes for CASSPEGGEGEKLFF.

Here the CDR3 reads CASSQLRMNTEAFF. The CDR3 coding sequence is TGTGCCAGCAGCCAACTTAGGATGAACACTGAAGCTTTCTTT. This rearrangement joins TRBV3-1 (or the pseudogene TRBV3-2) to TRBJ1-1, with unresolved D. Germline values: CDR1 LGHDT, CDR2 YNNKEL (reference sequence). The CDR3 runs 14 residues. V shed 2 bases and J shed 0 bases, with 7 bases lying between them.

J is TRBJ1-2 and V is TRBV5-4, with 8 bases lining up with TRBD1. The V and J ends lost 4 bases and 4 bases, in that order; junction bases with no gene match: 3. CDR1 and CDR2 (germline): SGHNT, YYREEE (reference sequence). CDR3 size: 13 residues. The CDR3 loop is CASSLDRVYGYTF. DNA for the CDR3: TGTGCCAGCAGCCTGGACAGGGTCTATGGCTACACCTTC.

The chain is built from TRBV5-1 and TRBJ2-5; D is unresolved. The V end lost 1 base, the J end lost 3 bases, and 7 bases lay between the germline ends. Germline loops: CDR1 SGHRS, CDR2 YFSETQ. The CDR3 is 13 residues long. The CDR3 DNA is TGCGCCAGCAGCTTGCGTATCGAAGAGACCCAGTACTTC. It specifies CASSLRIEETQYF.

The CDR3 loop reads CASSRSSDGGELFF. CDR3 coding DNA: TGTGCCAGCTCACGAAGTAGTGATGGCGGGGAGCTGTTTTTT. The chain uses TRBV18 and TRBJ2-2; D gene unclear. CDR1 KGHSH and CDR2 LQKENI come from the germline V gene. This CDR3 comprises 14 residues. V was shortened by 4 bases and J by 7 bases, with 13 bases between the two germline ends. The full variable domain, completed using reference TRBV18 and TRBJ2-2, is NAGVMQNPRHLVRRRGQEARLRCSPMKGHSHVYWYRQLPEEGLKFMVYLQKENIIDESGMPKERFSAEFPKEGPSILRIQQVVRGDSAAYFCASSRSSDGGELFFGEGSRLTVL.

The CDR3, as DNA: TGTGCCAGCAGGGCCGACAACTCCTACGAGCAGTACTTC. Amino acid sequence: CASRADNSYEQYF. This sequence joins TRBV11-3 and TRBJ2-7; no definite D call. CDR3 length equals 13 residues. Trimming removed 6 bases at V and 0 bases at J, with 9 bases between. The germline V gene has CDR1 SGHNT and CDR2 YENEEA.

This chain uses TRBV9 with TRBJ2-4, with D perhaps matching TRBD1 or TRBD2 (7 bases each). The CDR3 extends over 14 amino acids. Trimming stripped 2 bases from V and 15 bases from J, with 21 bases between. Germline assignment: CDR1 SGDLS and CDR2 YYNGEE. CDR3 nucleotide sequence: TGTGCCAGCAGCGTGGGGGGGACAGATCATATGCCGTACTTC. This codes for CASSVGGTDHMPYF. The full variable domain, its missing parts supplied by reference TRBV9 and TRBJ2-4, is DSGVTQTPKHLITATGQRVTLRCSPRSGDLSVYWYQQSLDQGLQFLIQYYNGEERAKGNILERFSAQQFPDLHSELNLSSLELGDSALYFCASSVGGTDHMPYFGAGTRLSVL.

Worth noting for this clone: A read error is possible here, since a much larger clone lies one base away. Other DNA variants within this sample encode the same CDR3. The chain carries TRBV4-2 and TRBJ2-2, with 8 nucleotides matching TRBD2. The V gene's germline CDR1 is LGHNA and CDR2 YNFKEQ. The CDR3 contains 16 residues. V dropped 11 bases and J dropped 6; count of bases not matched to a gene: 17. The CDR3 coding sequence is TGTGCCCGCCGCCAAGACCGGGGGGGGTTGTCCGGGGAGCTGTTTTTT. Its protein is CARRQDRGGLSGELFF.

As to this clone: Other DNA sequences in the same sample also yield this CDR3. The V call is TRBV5-1, the J call TRBJ2-5; D unresolved. CDR3 length: 13 amino acids. The V gene's germline CDR1 is SGHRS and CDR2 YFSETQ. V was trimmed by 3 bases and J by 5 bases, leaving 11 bases between them. For the CDR3, the DNA is TGCGCCAGCAGCTGGGGTACCGAGGAGACCCAGTACTTC. It translates to CASSWGTEETQYF.

This clone was seen just once. The gene calls are TRBV12-1 and TRBJ2-1; the table calls TRBD2, which could not be checked here. TRBV12-1 counts as a pseudogene. The CDR3 extends over 17 amino acids. The chain's CDR3 is CASSFVSASRCCNEQFF. DNA for the CDR3: TGTGCCAGCAGCTTTGTTTCGGCTAGCAGGTGTTGCAATGAGCAGTTCTTC.

The chain couples TRBV25-1 to TRBJ1-1; 8 bases map to TRBD1. This CDR3 has 14 residues. Unmatched junction bases numbered 4, after V lost 4 bases and J lost 3 bases. Per germline, CDR1 MGHDK and CDR2 SYGVNS. The CDR3 DNA sequence: TGTGCCAGCAGTGGGTACAGGGGGGACACTGAAGCTTTCTTT. This gives the protein CASSGYRGDTEAFF.

The V call is TRBV11-2, the J call TRBJ2-2; 12 positions agree with TRBD2. V trimming: 5 bases; J trimming: 10 bases; junction bases outside the gene matches: 11. Germline-derived CDR1 and CDR2 are SGHAT and FQNNGV. This CDR3 has 16 residues. The CDR3 protein is CASSHLAGGVIEELFF. The CDR3 DNA is TGTGCCAGCAGCCACCTAGCGGGGGGGGTCATTGAGGAGCTGTTTTTT.

This clone was recorded once. The V and J genes are TRBV19 and TRBJ2-5; 10 bases align to TRBD2. The CDR3 sequence is 14 residues long. The V segment lost 2 bases and the J segment 5 bases; nucleotides outside the gene matches: 2. Germline lookup yields CDR1 LNHDA and CDR2 SQIVND (reference sequence). The CDR3 DNA follows: TGTGCCAGTAGTATACGGACTAGCGGTGAGACCCAGTACTTC. The encoded protein is CASSIRTSGETQYF.

The chain couples TRBV10-3 to TRBJ1-5, with D tentatively TRBD1 (5 bases). V was clipped by 0 bases and J by 4 bases, with 10 bases between them. Germline assignment: CDR1 ENHRY and CDR2 SYGVKD. This CDR3 has 15 amino acids. This chain's CDR3 is CAISESGTDNQPQHF. CDR3 DNA: TGTGCCATCAGTGAGTCGGGGACCGATAATCAGCCCCAGCATTTT.

In this sample, this clone turned up a few times. This rearrangement joins TRBV28 to TRBJ2-7; 10 bases are a match to TRBD1. This CDR3 comprises 15 residues. Germline V gene sequence: CDR1 MDHEN, CDR2 SYDVKM. The trim removed 6 bases at V and 3 bases at J, leaving 8 bases unmatched. The DNA for the CDR3 is TGTGCCAGCAGGGCCCCGGGACAGGGGATCTACGAGCAGTACTTC. Protein: CASRAPGQGIYEQYF.

V gene TRBV12-3 or TRBV12-4 combines with J gene TRBJ2-7; 11 bases agree with TRBD1. The CDR3 length is 13 residues. Trimming cost V 7 bases and J 4 bases; bases outside gene matches: 3. Here the CDR3 reads CASTRDRGYEQYF. The CDR3 nucleotides are TGTGCCAGCACCCGGGACAGGGGGTACGAGCAGTACTTC.

This clone was counted once. The J gene is TRBJ2-6, the V gene TRBV27, with D possibly being TRBD2 (7 bases). This CDR3 is 15 amino acids long. Deletions cut 5 bases from V and 11 bases from J, with 19 bases between. CDR1 MNHEY and CDR2 SMNVEV come from the germline V gene (reference sequence). CDR3 bases: TGTGCCAGCAGTGTGGGGGGGACACAAGTACACGTCCTGACTTTC. This sequence encodes CASSVGGTQVHVLTF.

DNA of the CDR3: TGTGCCAGCAGCCTGTTACCGGGGGCTTACAATGAGCAGTTCTTC. Its protein product is CASSLLPGAYNEQFF. The chain uses TRBV7-9 and TRBJ2-1; tentatively, D is TRBD1 or TRBD2 (6 bases each). In germline, CDR1 is SEHNR, CDR2 FQNEAQ (reference sequence). The CDR3 is 15 residues long. Trimming cost V 5 bases and J 4 bases, with 15 bases left between them.

The chain employs TRBV4-2 and TRBJ1-5, with a tentative D call TRBD1 (5 bases). Between the trimmed V and J ends, which lost 0 bases and 1 base, there was a span of 7 bases. The CDR3 covers 15 residues. Germline-derived CDR1 and CDR2 are LGHNA and YNFKEQ. Here the CDR3 reads CASSQDGGSNQPQHF. For the CDR3, the DNA is TGTGCCAGCAGCCAAGACGGGGGGAGCAATCAGCCCCAGCATTTT.

The rearrangement links TRBV6-5 to TRBJ1-1; the D is unclear. Germline V CDR1 and CDR2: MNHEY, SVGAGI. The CDR3 runs to 13 residues. V lost 4 bases to trimming and J lost 5 bases, with 11 bases between them. DNA of the CDR3: TGTGCCAGCAGTTCGGGAGGGATGACTGAAGCTTTCTTT. Its protein product is CASSSGGMTEAFF.

The chain couples TRBV3-1 (or the pseudogene TRBV3-2) to TRBJ2-7; possible D gene TRBD1, 6 bases. From germline, CDR1 is LGHDT and CDR2 YNNKEL (reference sequence). V lost 0 bases and J lost 6, with 12 bases in between. The CDR3 sequence is 14 residues long. The CDR3 coding sequence is TGTGCCAGCAGCCAAGATGGTCAGGGGATCGAGCAGTACTTC. Encoded protein: CASSQDGQGIEQYF.

This CDR3 is CASSIRARGRIGTEAFF. CDR3 coding DNA: TGTGCCAGCAGCATTAGGGCCAGGGGGCGAATTGGCACTGAAGCTTTCTTT. The chain combines TRBV7-9 with TRBJ1-1; the match to TRBD1 covers 8 bases. The CDR3 has 17 amino acids. Germline V gives CDR1 SEHNR, CDR2 FQNEAQ (reference sequence). Germline trimming cut 5 bases from V and 4 bases from J; bases unmatched to any gene: 15. Variable domain in full (rest from reference TRBV7-9 and TRBJ1-1): DTGVSQNPRHKITKRGQNVTFRCDPISEHNRLYWYRQTLGQGPEFLTYFQNEAQLEKSRLLSDRFSAERPKGSFSTLEIQRTEQGDSAMYLCASSIRARGRIGTEAFFGQGTRLTVV.

This chain connects TRBV5-1 to TRBJ2-7; D might be TRBD2 (6 bases). This CDR3 has 14 residues. Trimming took 1 base from V and 8 from J, leaving 16 bases between them. In germline, CDR1 is SGHRS, CDR2 YFSETQ. The CDR3 here is CASSLSSDPLQQYF. DNA for the CDR3: TGCGCCAGCAGCTTGTCTAGCGACCCACTCCAGCAGTACTTC.

V is TRBV5-1 and J is TRBJ2-5; possibly TRBD2 for D (6 bases). Trimming shortened V by 2 bases and J by 3 bases, and 14 bases separated the two germline ends. The CDR3 covers 15 residues. Germline values: CDR1 SGHRS, CDR2 YFSETQ. CDR3 coding DNA: TGCGCCAGCAGCTTCATGGGGGGTTCTGAAGAGACCCAGTACTTC. It translates to CASSFMGGSEETQYF.

This clone has a single count. The genes are TRBV5-4 and TRBJ2-2; D is unclear. Trimming left V 3 bases short and J 2 bases short, with 14 bases between. CDR3 length equals 16 residues. Germline CDR1 SGHNT, CDR2 YYREEE (reference sequence). The chain's CDR3 is CASSSARGSNTGELFF. In DNA, the CDR3 is TGTGCCAGCAGCTCCGCAAGAGGTTCTAACACCGGGGAGCTGTTTTTT. The variable domain in full, with the rest retrieved from reference TRBV5-4 and TRBJ2-2, is ETGVTQSPTHLIKTRGQQVTLRCSSQSGHNTVSWYQQALGQGPQFIFQYYREEENGRGNFPPRFSGLQFPNYSSELNVNALELDDSALYLCASSSARGSNTGELFFGEGSRLTVL.

This chain uses TRBV5-5 with TRBJ1-5, with 7 bases identical to TRBD1. The CDR3 length is 15 residues. Germline assignment: CDR1 SGHKS and CDR2 YYEKEE (reference sequence). V lost 6 bases, J lost 2 bases, and 8 bases stayed unmatched. The CDR3 nucleotides are TGTGCCAGCACCTTTGGGGGACAGCGCAATCAGCCCCAGCATTTT. Translation gives CASTFGGQRNQPQHF.